The entry below gives a single T cell receptor (beta chain) sequence along with its context. The record originates from a study of blood T cell repertoires in COVID-19. CDR3 length: 13 residues. Germline values: CDR1 PRHDT, CDR2 FYEKMQ (reference sequence). Trimming took off 3 bases at V and 3 bases at J, with 8 bases between the two ends. Original data processing: Amplifying reference gene primers gave estimates of nucleated cell counts. The protocol was immunoSEQ multiplex PCR, while the TCRdb copy is restricted to in-frame clones and leaves out a portion. Clone size and V and J calls were adopted from that table, with D and trimming inferred from the DNA. The table records 70,000 or so clones, around 90% of them present only once.

The chain is built from TRBV13 and TRBJ1-1; D is undetermined. This receptor was obtained from a woman at least 80 years old with active or convalescent COVID-19. Sequencing was performed on peripheral blood. Here the CDR3 DNA reads TGTGCCAGCAGCTTTACAGAAGACACTGAAGCTTTCTTT. Translation gives CASSFTEDTEAFF.